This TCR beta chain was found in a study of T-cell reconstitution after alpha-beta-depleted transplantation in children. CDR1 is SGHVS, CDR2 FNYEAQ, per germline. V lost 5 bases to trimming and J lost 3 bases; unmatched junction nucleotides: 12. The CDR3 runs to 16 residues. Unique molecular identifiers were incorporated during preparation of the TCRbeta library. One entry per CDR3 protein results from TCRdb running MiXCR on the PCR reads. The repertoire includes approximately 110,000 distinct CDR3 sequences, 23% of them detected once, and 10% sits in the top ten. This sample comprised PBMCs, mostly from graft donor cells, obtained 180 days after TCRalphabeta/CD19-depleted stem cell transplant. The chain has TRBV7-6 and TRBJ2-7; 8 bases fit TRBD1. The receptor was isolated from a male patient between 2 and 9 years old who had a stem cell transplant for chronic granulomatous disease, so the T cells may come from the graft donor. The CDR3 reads CASSPTITTGVYEQYF. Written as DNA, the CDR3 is TGTGCCAGCAGCCCCACTATCACGACAGGGGTCTACGAGCAGTACTTC. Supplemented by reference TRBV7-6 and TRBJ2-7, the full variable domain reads GAGVSQSPRYKVTKRGQDVALRCDPISGHVSLYWYRQALGQGPEFLTYFNYEAQQDKSGLPNDRFSAERPEGSISTLTIQRTEQRDSAMYRCASSPTITTGVYEQYFGPGTRLTVT.